This note documents a single T cell receptor (beta chain) sequence. What it binds is unknown. Amplification used 60 Vbeta primers and 13 Jbeta primers. The table came from immunoSEQ multiplex PCR; TCRdb's copy has only in-frame clones and leaves some out. The table shows 150,000 or so clones, with roughly four fifths occurring only once. Unmatched junction bases numbered 1, after V lost 6 bases and J lost 4 bases. The CDR3 spans 12 residues. The germline V gene encodes CDR1 MNHEY and CDR2 SVGAGI. The data were obtained in a study of cytomegalovirus exposure and HLA in healthy donors. Study at large: Sequencing of about 179 million T cells in an earlier analysis found 120 million or so unique TCR beta sequences. Study-wide findings and caveats: Among TCR beta chains, those listed as cytomegalovirus-associated numbered 164. Diagnosis of cytomegalovirus status made by the classifier reportedly showed high specificity and sensitivity.

J is TRBJ2-5 and V is TRBV6-5, with TRBD1 matching over 8 bases. The sequenced material came from PBMCs. The TCR originated in a male donor in good health and CMV-seronegative. Here the CDR3 DNA reads TGTGCCAGCAGGACAGGGGTAGAGACCCAGTACTTC. Its protein is CASRTGVETQYF.